One sample yielded the 6 T cell receptor beta chains listed below, sequenced in a study of blood T cell repertoires in COVID-19. The protocol was immunoSEQ multiplex PCR, while the TCRdb copy is restricted to in-frame clones and leaves out a portion. The table shows roughly 160,000 clones, with roughly 88% occurring only once. Material for sequencing was peripheral blood. The receptors were sampled from a man between 18 and 35 years old with acute or convalescent COVID-19.

This chain connects TRBV2 to TRBJ2-6, with a possible D match to TRBD1 (5 bases). CDR1 SNHLY and CDR2 FYNNEI come from the germline V gene. V lost 4 bases, J lost 0 bases, and 10 bases lay in between. The CDR3 sequence is 16 residues long. The CDR3 nucleotides read TGTGCCAGCAGTGTCGGACAATTCTCTGGGGCCAACGTCCTGACTTTC. Amino acid sequence: CASSVGQFSGANVLTF.

The rearrangement uses TRBV9 and TRBJ1-4; 7 bases map to TRBD1. V lost 0 bases and J lost 6; bases outside the gene matches: 5. Looked up from germline, CDR1 is SGDLS and CDR2 is YYNGEE. The CDR3 has 15 residues. The CDR3 DNA reads as TGTGCCAGCAGCGTAGCTACGACAGGGCATGAAAAACTGTTTTTT. Its protein is CASSVATTGHEKLFF.

This sequence joins TRBV12-5 and TRBJ2-5; TRBD1 matches at 8 bases. CDR1 is LGHNT and CDR2 is FRNRAP in the germline V gene. The CDR3 length is 14 residues. V gave up 5 bases and J gave up 5 bases; unmatched junction bases: 7. CDR3: CASGHTRGLETQYF. The CDR3 DNA sequence: TGTGCTAGTGGTCACACCAGGGGGCTGGAGACCCAGTACTTC.

V and J are TRBV5-4 and TRBJ2-7; 12 nucleotides match TRBD1. CDR3 size: 16 residues. CDR1 is SGHNT and CDR2 is YYREEE in the germline V gene (reference sequence). V lost 0 bases to trimming and J lost 5 bases; unmatched junction nucleotides: 6. The CDR3 sequence: CASSLAQGTGGHEQYF. The CDR3 nucleotides read TGTGCCAGCAGCTTGGCCCAAGGGACAGGGGGCCACGAGCAGTACTTC. Variable domain in full (rest from reference TRBV5-4 and TRBJ2-7): ETGVTQSPTHLIKTRGQQVTLRCSSQSGHNTVSWYQQALGQGPQFIFQYYREEENGRGNFPPRFSGLQFPNYSSELNVNALELDDSALYLCASSLAQGTGGHEQYFGPGTRLTVT.

V is TRBV3-1 (or the pseudogene TRBV3-2) and J is TRBJ2-7; TRBD1 might be the D (6 bases). The CDR3 totals 12 residues. With 4 bases removed from V and 6 bases from J, the gap between germline ends came to 10 bases. Germline assignment: CDR1 LGHDT and CDR2 YNNKEL (reference sequence). The CDR3 region is CASSRDTGEQYF. CDR3 nucleotide sequence: TGTGCCAGCAGCCGGGACACTGGCGAGCAGTACTTC.

The chain couples TRBV20-1 to TRBJ2-1, with TRBD2 identical over 9 bases. The CDR3 spans 14 residues. Per the germline V gene, CDR1 is DFQATT and CDR2 is SNEGSKA (reference sequence). The ends lost 3 bases at V and 6 bases at J; junction bases unmatched: 6. The CDR3: CSASRASGINEQFF. In nucleotides, the CDR3 is TGCAGTGCTAGTCGGGCTAGCGGGATCAATGAGCAGTTCTTC.